This TCR beta chain emerged from a study of identical twins. As regards this clonotype: Its antigen is currently unknown.

TCRdb ran MiXCR on the 5' RACE reads and lists one entry per CDR3 protein. The sample lists more than 1.5 million distinct CDR3 sequences; around a third were seen once. The study's findings and limits: Shared out-of-frame alpha sequences (those common to twins) showed excess low generation probability. In cord blood, abundant beta clonotypes had fewer insertions; memory showed no trend. Invariant populations such as MAIT and iNKT cells could partly muddle zero-insertion analyses.

Every one of the donors was a healthy Caucasian. Sample: cord blood. The TCR sequence derives from a newborn girl in good health.

Here the CDR3 reads CASSLNTGGTTDTQYF. The CDR3 nucleotides are TGTGCCAGCAGCTTAAATACGGGGGGGACCACAGATACGCAGTATTTT. The chain joins TRBV7-2 to TRBJ2-3; 8 bases are shared with TRBD2. This CDR3 is built from 16 residues. V lost 2 bases, J lost 2 bases, and 6 bases stayed unmatched. Germline-derived CDR1 and CDR2 are SGHTA and FQGNSA.